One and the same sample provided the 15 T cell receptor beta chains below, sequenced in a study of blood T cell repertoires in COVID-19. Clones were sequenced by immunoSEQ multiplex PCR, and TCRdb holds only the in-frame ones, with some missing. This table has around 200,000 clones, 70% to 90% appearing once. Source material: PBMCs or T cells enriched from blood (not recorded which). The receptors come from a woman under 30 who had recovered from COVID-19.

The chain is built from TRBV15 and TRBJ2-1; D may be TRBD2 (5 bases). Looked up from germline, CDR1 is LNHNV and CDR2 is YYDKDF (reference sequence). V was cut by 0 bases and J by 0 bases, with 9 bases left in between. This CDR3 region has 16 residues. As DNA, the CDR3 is TGTGCCACCAGCAGAGATAAAGGGAGCTCCTACAATGAGCAGTTCTTC. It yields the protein CATSRDKGSSYNEQFF.

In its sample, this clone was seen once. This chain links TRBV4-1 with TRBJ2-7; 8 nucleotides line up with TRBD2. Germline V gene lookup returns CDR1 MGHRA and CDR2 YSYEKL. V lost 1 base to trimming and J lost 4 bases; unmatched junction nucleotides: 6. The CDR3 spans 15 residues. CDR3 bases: TGCGCCAGCAGCCAAGTGGTAGCGGGAAAATACGAGCAGTACTTC. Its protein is CASSQVVAGKYEQYF.

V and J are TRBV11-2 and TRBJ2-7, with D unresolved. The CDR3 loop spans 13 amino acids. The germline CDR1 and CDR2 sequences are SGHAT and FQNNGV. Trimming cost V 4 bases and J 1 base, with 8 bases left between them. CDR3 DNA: TGTGCCAGCAGCTCCACAGTTTCCTACGAGCAGTACTTC. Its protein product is CASSSTVSYEQYF.

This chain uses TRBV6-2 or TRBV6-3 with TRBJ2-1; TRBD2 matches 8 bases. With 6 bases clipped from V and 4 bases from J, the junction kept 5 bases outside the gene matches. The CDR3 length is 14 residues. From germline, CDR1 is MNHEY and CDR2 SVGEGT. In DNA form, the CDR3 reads TGTGCCAGCAGCCAACCTAGCGGGTACAATGAGCAGTTCTTC. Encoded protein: CASSQPSGYNEQFF.

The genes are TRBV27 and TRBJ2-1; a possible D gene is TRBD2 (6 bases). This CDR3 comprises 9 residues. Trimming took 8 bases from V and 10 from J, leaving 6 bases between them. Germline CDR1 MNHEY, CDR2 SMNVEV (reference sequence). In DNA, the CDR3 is TGTGCCAGCGGGGGGGAGCAGTTCTTC. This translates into CASGGEQFF.

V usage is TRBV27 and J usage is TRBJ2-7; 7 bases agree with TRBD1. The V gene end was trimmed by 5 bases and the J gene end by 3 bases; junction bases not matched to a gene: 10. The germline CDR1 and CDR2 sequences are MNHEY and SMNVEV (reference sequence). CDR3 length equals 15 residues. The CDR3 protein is CASSPRDRGNYEQYF. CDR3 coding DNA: TGTGCCAGCAGTCCTCGGGACAGAGGAAACTACGAGCAGTACTTC.

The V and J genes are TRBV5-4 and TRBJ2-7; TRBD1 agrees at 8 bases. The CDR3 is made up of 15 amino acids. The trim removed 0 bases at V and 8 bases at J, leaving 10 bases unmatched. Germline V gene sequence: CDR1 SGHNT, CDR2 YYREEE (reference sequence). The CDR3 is CASSLDGTGPEKQYF. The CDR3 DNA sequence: TGTGCCAGCAGCTTGGATGGGACAGGACCTGAGAAGCAGTACTTC.

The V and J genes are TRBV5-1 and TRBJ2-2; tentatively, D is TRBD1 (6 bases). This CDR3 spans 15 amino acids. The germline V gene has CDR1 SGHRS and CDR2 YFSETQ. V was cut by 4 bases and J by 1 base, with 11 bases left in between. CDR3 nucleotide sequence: TGCGCCAGCAGCCTGCCGGGACAGAACACCGGGGAGCTGTTTTTT. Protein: CASSLPGQNTGELFF.

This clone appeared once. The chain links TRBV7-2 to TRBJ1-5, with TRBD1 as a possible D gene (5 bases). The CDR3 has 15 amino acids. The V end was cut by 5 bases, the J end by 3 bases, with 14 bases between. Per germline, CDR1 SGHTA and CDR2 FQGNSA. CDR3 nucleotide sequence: TGTGCCAGCAGCCCGCAGGAGGGGCCCAATCAGCCCCAGCATTTT. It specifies CASSPQEGPNQPQHF.

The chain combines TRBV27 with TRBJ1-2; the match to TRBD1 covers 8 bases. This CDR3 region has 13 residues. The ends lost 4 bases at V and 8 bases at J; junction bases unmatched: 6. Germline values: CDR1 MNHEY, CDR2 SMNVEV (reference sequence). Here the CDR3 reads CASSSSTGEGYTF. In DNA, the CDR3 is TGTGCCAGCAGTTCCTCGACAGGGGAAGGCTACACCTTC.

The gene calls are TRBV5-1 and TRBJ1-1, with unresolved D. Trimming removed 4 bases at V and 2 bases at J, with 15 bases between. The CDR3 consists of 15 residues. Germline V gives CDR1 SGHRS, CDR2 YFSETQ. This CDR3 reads CASSPWMEANTEAFF. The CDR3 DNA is TGCGCCAGCAGCCCCTGGATGGAGGCCAACACTGAAGCTTTCTTT.

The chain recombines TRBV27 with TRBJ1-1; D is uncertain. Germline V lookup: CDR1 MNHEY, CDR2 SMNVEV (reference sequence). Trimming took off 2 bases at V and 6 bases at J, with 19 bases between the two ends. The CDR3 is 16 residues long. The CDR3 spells CASSLRLPSGKSEAFF. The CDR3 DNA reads TGTGCCAGCAGTTTAAGGCTGCCCTCGGGGAAATCTGAAGCTTTCTTT.

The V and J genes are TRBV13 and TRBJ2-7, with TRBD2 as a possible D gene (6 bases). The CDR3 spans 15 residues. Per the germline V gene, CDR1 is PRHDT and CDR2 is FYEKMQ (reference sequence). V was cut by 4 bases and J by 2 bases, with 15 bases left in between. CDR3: CASSSNGGTTYEQYF. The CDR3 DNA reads TGTGCCAGCAGCTCAAACGGCGGGACCACCTACGAGCAGTACTTC.

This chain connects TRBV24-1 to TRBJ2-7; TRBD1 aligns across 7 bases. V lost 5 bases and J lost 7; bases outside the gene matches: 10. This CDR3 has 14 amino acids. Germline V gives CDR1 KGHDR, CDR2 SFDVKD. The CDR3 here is CATSGQGSSEEQYF. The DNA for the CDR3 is TGTGCCACCAGTGGACAGGGAAGTTCGGAAGAGCAGTACTTC.

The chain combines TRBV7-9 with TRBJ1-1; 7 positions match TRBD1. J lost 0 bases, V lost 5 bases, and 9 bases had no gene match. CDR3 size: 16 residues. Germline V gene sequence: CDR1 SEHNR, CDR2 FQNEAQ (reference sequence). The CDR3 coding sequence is TGTGCCAGCAGCCTAATACAGGGGCCCTTGAACACTGAAGCTTTCTTT. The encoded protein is CASSLIQGPLNTEAFF.